This T cell receptor beta chain was recorded in a study of tumor and adjacent non-tumor tissue in lung cancer (dated by TCRdb to between 2018 and 2020). About the full investigation: By cancer type, the cohort comprised under 15 adenocarcinoma patients, a couple of squamous cell carcinoma patients and 1 small cell lung cancer patient. Among the roughly 15 patients, ages ranged from roughly 31 to 76 years, roughly 10 were men and 5 were women, and disease was TNM stage I to III. Sequencing generated a total of roughly 130 million productive TCRbeta reads, averaging around 4.2 million reads per sample. Using bulk TCRbeta repertoires from under 17 lung cancer patients, the study set lung tumor tissue side by side with matched distant non-tumor lung tissue. Around 30 paired specimens, one tumor and one normal lung sample per patient, were profiled by TCRbeta CDR3 sequencing.

What the authors observed across the whole study: Significantly higher TCR diversity (inverse Simpson) was observed in tumor tissue than in normal lung tissue (around 450 vs 150, P = 0.0075, Mann-Whitney U test). The top 100 clones accounted for a significantly larger cumulative portion of the repertoire in normal lung than in tumor tissue. Peripheral blood was not sequenced, so blood TCRbeta repertoires were not examined in the lung cancer patients of the study. TCR diversity was significantly higher in younger patients, and higher tumor TCR diversity was associated with shorter overall and disease-free survival. Only around 16 patients were in the cohort, and the authors stated that larger samples and more detailed clinical data are needed. The methods do not name the sequencing platform or mention unique molecular identifiers.

The CDR3 measures 16 amino acids from cysteine to phenylalanine. Of the read, only the CDR3 DNA is kept; its 48 bases are in frame from base 1. The germline V gene (reference sequence) sets CDR1 to LNHDA and CDR2 to SQIVND. RNA was isolated from bulk unsorted tissue, and RNA quality was assessed with a NanoDrop ND-1000 and an Agilent 2100. Distant non-tumor tissue taken more than 3 cm from the tumor edge was used as the normal lung sample. Newly diagnosed lung cancer patients without prior chemotherapy who had been admitted for thoracic surgery in China between August and November 2014 were enrolled as donors. Patients who had received previous radiotherapy or chemotherapy, or who had another concurrent cancer, were excluded from the study. Pieces of surgical tissue measuring about 1-2.1 cm3 were kept in RNAlater solution and held at -80 degrees C until needed. About this clonotype: Its target antigen remains unknown. An end of the junction does not agree with germline; a read error may underlie this.

Receptor libraries were prepared by multiplex PCR. The listed sequencing device is Illumina HiSeq 2500. Following protocols modified from ARM-PCR, the researchers constructed TCRbeta libraries through three rounds of nested PCR with primers (Table S4). Before sequencing, PCR products in the 200-500 bp range were cut out of the gel and cleaned up using the QIAquick gel extraction kit. From the authors' description of their analysis: Reads were cleaned with Trimmomatic, merged with FLASH into complete CDR3 sequences, and assigned to V(D)J germline segments with MiTCR. Clonal diversity was computed as the inverse Simpson's index with VDJtools. Productive reads were defined as in-frame sequences without a premature stop codon. TCRdb took the public reads, trimmed them with fastp at Q25, ran MiXCR for clone calling and kept in-frame beta chains. Entries that share a CDR3 protein sequence are merged under the most common genes and DNA. TCRdb's processing, not the authors', yielded these V and J calls. The sample table holds about 44,000 distinct CDR3 sequences, of which roughly two thirds were seen once. The ten largest clones add up to around 28% of the sample.

The sequenced material came from distant non-tumor lung tissue. The receptor chain draws on TRBV19 and TRBJ2-2; TRBD2 aligns with 9 central bases. The receptor was isolated from a woman aged 70 to 79 with non-small cell lung cancer. The nucleotides read TGTGCCAGTAGTATGGGACTAGCAGAGATGTCGGGGGACCTGTTTTTT. Protein translation: CASSMGLAEMSGDLFF.